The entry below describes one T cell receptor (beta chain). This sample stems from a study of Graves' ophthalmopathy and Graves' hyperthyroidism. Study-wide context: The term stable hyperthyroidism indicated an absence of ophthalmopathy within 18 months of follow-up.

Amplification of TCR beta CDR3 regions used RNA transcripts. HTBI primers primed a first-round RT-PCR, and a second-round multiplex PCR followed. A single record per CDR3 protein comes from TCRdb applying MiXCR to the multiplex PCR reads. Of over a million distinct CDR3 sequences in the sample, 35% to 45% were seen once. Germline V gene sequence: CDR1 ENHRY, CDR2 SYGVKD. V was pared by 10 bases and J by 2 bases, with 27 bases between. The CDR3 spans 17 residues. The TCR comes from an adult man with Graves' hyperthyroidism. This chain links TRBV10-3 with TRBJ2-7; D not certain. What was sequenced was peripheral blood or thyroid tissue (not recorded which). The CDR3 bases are TGTGCCAGCAGATCTTTCATCTCAGGCCTCCTCCCCTACGAGCAGTACTTC. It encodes CASRSFISGLLPYEQYF.